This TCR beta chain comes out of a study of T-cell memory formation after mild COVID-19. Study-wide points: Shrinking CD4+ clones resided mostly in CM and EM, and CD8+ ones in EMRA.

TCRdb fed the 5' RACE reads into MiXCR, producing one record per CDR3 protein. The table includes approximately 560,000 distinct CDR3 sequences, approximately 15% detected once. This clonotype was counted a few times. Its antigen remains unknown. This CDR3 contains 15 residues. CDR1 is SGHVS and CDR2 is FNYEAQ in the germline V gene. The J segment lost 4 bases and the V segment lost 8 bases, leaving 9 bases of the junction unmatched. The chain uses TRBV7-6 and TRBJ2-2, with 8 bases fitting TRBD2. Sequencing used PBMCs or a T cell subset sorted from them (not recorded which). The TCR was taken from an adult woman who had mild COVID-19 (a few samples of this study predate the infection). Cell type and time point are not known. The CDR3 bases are TGTGCCAGCGCCCCACTAGCGGTCTTCACCGGGGAGCTGTTTTTT. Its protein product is CASAPLAVFTGELFF.